The present TCR beta chain was sequenced within a study of blood T cells in healthy people across ages. Comments on this clonotype: Its antigen remains unknown.

Combining a sample-barcoded 5' primer with a J-beta primer mix, a second PCR ran for about 6 to 11 cycles. Paired-end reads containing CDR3 totaled no fewer than 2.5 million for each sample. Each CDR3 protein is one row after TCRdb ran MiXCR on the 5' RACE reads. The data show 550,000 to 600,000 distinct CDR3 sequences, 40% to 50% seen once. Study-wide results and limits: TCR beta diversity, measured per million T cells, fell in a roughly linear way with age.

The trim removed 10 bases at V and 4 bases at J, leaving 6 bases unmatched. The CDR3 spans 13 residues. Germline CDR1 SNHLY, CDR2 FYNNEI. The chain combines TRBV2 with TRBJ1-3, with TRBD1 matching over 8 bases. The clonotype comes from a man older than 75 in good health. Sequencing input: blood. The CDR3 region is CATGQGTGNTIYF. The CDR3 bases are TGTGCCACCGGACAGGGCACGGGAAACACCATATATTTT.